The 23 T cell receptor beta chains below all came from one sample that was sequenced in a study of blood T cell repertoires in COVID-19. Using immunoSEQ multiplex PCR, the repertoire was profiled, and TCRdb retains in-frame clones only, with some absent. The repertoire holds 300,000 to 450,000 clones, with 70% to 90% as singletons. Source material: PBMCs or T cells enriched from blood (not recorded which). These receptor sequences come from a woman aged 18-30 years who had recovered from COVID-19.

In its sample, this clone was seen once. This chain connects TRBV7-3 to TRBJ2-2; 10 bases fit TRBD2. Germline-derived CDR1 and CDR2 are SGHTA and FQGTGA. The CDR3 covers 21 residues. Unmatched junction bases numbered 14, after V lost 1 base and J lost 0 bases. CDR3 sequence reads: CASSLIGPVSGGPTNTGELFF. CDR3 sequence (DNA): TGTGCCAGCAGCTTAATAGGCCCGGTTAGCGGGGGGCCAACGAACACCGGGGAGCTGTTTTTT. The variable domain in full, with the rest retrieved from reference TRBV7-3 and TRBJ2-2, is GAGVSQTPSNKVTEKGKYVELRCDPISGHTALYWYRQSLGQGPEFLIYFQGTGAADDSGLPNDRFFAVRPEGSVSTLKIQRTERGDSAVYLCASSLIGPVSGGPTNTGELFFGEGSRLTVL.

This chain links TRBV7-9 with TRBJ2-1; 9 bases agree with TRBD1. Germline V gene lookup returns CDR1 SEHNR and CDR2 FQNEAQ (reference sequence). V gave up 6 bases and J gave up 0 bases; unmatched junction bases: 6. This CDR3 comprises 16 residues. The DNA for the CDR3 is TGTGCCAGCAGACCCTCGACAGGGGGCTCCTACAATGAGCAGTTCTTC. Protein product: CASRPSTGGSYNEQFF.

The rearrangement joins TRBV7-8 to TRBJ1-6, with 7 bases identical to TRBD1. There are 17 residues in the CDR3. Per the germline V gene, CDR1 is SGHVS and CDR2 is FQNEAQ. V lost 4 bases to trimming and J lost 6 bases; unmatched junction nucleotides: 12. The CDR3 coding sequence is TGTGCCAGCAGCTCCCTTCTCGTGGGACAGCTTAATTCACCCCTCCACTTT. Protein sequence: CASSSLLVGQLNSPLHF.

This rearrangement joins TRBV6-4 to TRBJ2-1, with TRBD2 matching over 7 bases. Germline V gene data show CDR1 as MRHNA and CDR2 as SNTAGT. With 2 bases clipped from V and 4 bases from J, the junction kept 5 bases outside the gene matches. The CDR3 covers 15 residues. This chain's CDR3 is CASSDDSGGYNEQFF. The DNA for the CDR3 is TGTGCCAGCAGTGACGATTCGGGAGGTTACAATGAGCAGTTCTTC.

The V gene is TRBV2, the J gene TRBJ2-2, with D possibly being TRBD1 (6 bases). Germline V lookup: CDR1 SNHLY, CDR2 FYNNEI. Trimming removed 7 bases from V and 8 bases from J, with 11 bases in between. The CDR3 is made up of 12 amino acids. Written as DNA, the CDR3 is TGTGCCAGCATTTCCGACAGGGGGGAGCTGTTTTTT. Residues: CASISDRGELFF.

On this clone: Other DNA variants within this sample encode the same CDR3. The chain recombines TRBV27 with TRBJ1-5; D not certain. Germline CDR1 MNHEY, CDR2 SMNVEV (reference sequence). Trimming took 3 bases from V and 1 from J, leaving 4 bases between them. The CDR3 sequence is 13 residues long. CDR3 amino acids: CASSLSSNQPQHF. DNA for the CDR3: TGTGCCAGCAGTTTGTCGAGCAATCAGCCCCAGCATTTT.

The rearrangement joins TRBV6-4 to TRBJ1-6; TRBD1 aligns across 8 bases. In germline, CDR1 is MRHNA, CDR2 SNTAGT. V dropped 4 bases and J dropped 10; count of bases not matched to a gene: 15. CDR3 length: 17 amino acids. CDR3 in amino acids: CASSATGTGSSGSPLHF. In DNA form, the CDR3 reads TGTGCCAGCAGTGCGACCGGGACAGGAAGTTCCGGATCACCCCTCCACTTT.

The rearrangement uses TRBV11-3 and TRBJ1-1; the D gene is possibly TRBD1 (5 bases). Germline V CDR1 and CDR2: SGHNT, YENEEA. The CDR3 extends over 14 amino acids. Trimming shortened V by 0 bases and J by 5 bases, and 10 bases separated the two germline ends. CDR3 protein: CASSLDYRSTEAFF. CDR3 bases: TGTGCCAGCAGCTTAGACTACAGGTCTACTGAAGCTTTCTTT.

In this sample, this clone turned up once. The chain recombines TRBV7-9 with TRBJ2-5; no clear D. The ends were cut back, 4 bases at V and 2 bases at J, with 17 bases in the middle. From germline, CDR1 is SEHNR and CDR2 FQNEAQ (reference sequence). The CDR3 consists of 16 residues. CDR3 residues: CASSSDFRVSQETQYF. CDR3 nucleotide sequence: TGTGCCAGCAGCTCGGATTTCCGGGTCTCACAAGAGACCCAGTACTTC.

The chain couples TRBV6-5 to TRBJ2-7, with 7 nucleotides matching TRBD2. CDR1 is MNHEY and CDR2 is SVGAGI in the germline V gene. Trimming at V came to 2 bases and at J to 4 bases, leaving 8 bases not matched to a gene. The CDR3 has 15 residues. The CDR3 DNA reads as TGTGCCAGCAGTTACGATGGCGGGGGTACTTACGAGCAGTACTTC. It codes for CASSYDGGGTYEQYF.

This clone occurred a few times. This chain joins TRBV21-1 and TRBJ2-7; TRBD1, the table's D call, was not compared with the DNA. TRBV21-1 is a pseudogene locus. The CDR3 loop spans 18 amino acids. The CDR3 coding sequence is TGTGCCAGCAGCGAAGGAGGAGCAGGGAACCACCGGACCTACGAGCAGTACTTC. It encodes CASSEGGAGNHRTYEQYF.

This chain joins TRBV14 and TRBJ2-2; D may be TRBD2 (5 bases). The CDR3 is 14 amino acids. V was trimmed by 8 bases and J by 7 bases, leaving 17 bases between them. Germline loops: CDR1 SGHDN, CDR2 FVKESK. For the CDR3, the DNA is TGTGCCAGCTCCACTAGGCGGAAAGGCGGGGAGCTGTTTTTT. It codes for CASSTRRKGGELFF.

This chain joins TRBV5-1 and TRBJ1-1; D is uncertain. The CDR3 has 13 amino acids. The V end lost 4 bases, the J end lost 4 bases, and 11 bases lay between the germline ends. CDR1 and CDR2 (germline): SGHRS, YFSETQ. The CDR3 DNA sequence: TGCGCCAGCAGCACCGGGAGGCCCACTGAAGCTTTCTTT. It is translated as CASSTGRPTEAFF.

The chain carries TRBV27 and TRBJ2-7, with 14 positions matching TRBD2. CDR1 and CDR2 (germline): MNHEY, SMNVEV (reference sequence). The J segment lost 3 bases and the V segment lost 5 bases, leaving 3 bases of the junction unmatched. CDR3 length: 15 residues. The CDR3 bases are TGTGCCAGCAGTCGGACTAGCGGGGGGTTCTACGAGCAGTACTTC. Its translation: CASSRTSGGFYEQYF.

The rearrangement joins TRBV12-5 to TRBJ1-3, with D unresolved. V dropped 1 base and J dropped 0 bases, with 16 bases sitting between them. The CDR3 is 18 residues long. Germline V gene sequence: CDR1 LGHNT, CDR2 FRNRAP. CDR3 region: CASGLAAYPGSSGNTIYF. CDR3 in DNA: TGTGCTAGTGGTTTGGCCGCTTACCCGGGGTCCTCTGGAAACACCATATATTTT.

J is TRBJ2-2 and V is TRBV7-6; 7 bases agree with TRBD1. Germline V gene data show CDR1 as SGHVS and CDR2 as FNYEAQ. Losses at the gene ends were 3 bases for V and 6 bases for J; bases not matched to a gene: 7. This CDR3 has 15 residues. The chain's CDR3 is CASSFETGYAGELFF. The CDR3 DNA follows: TGTGCCAGCAGCTTCGAGACAGGGTACGCCGGGGAGCTGTTTTTT.

This clone was observed a few times. The CDR3 reads CASSMVGRMPSNQPQHF. DNA for the CDR3: TGTGCCAGTAGTATGGTCGGGAGGATGCCTAGCAATCAGCCCCAGCATTTT. The chain recombines TRBV19 with TRBJ1-5; no clear D. Germline V gives CDR1 LNHDA, CDR2 SQIVND (reference sequence). V was clipped by 3 bases and J by 0 bases, with 15 bases between them. There are 17 residues in the CDR3.

V gene TRBV6-1 combines with J gene TRBJ1-1, with D possibly being TRBD1 (6 bases). Per the germline V gene, CDR1 is MNHNS and CDR2 is SASEGT. CDR3 length equals 13 residues. V was clipped by 3 bases and J by 14 bases, with 19 bases between them. For the CDR3, the DNA is TGTGCCAGCAGTGAGATGGTACAGGGAGAATGCTTCTTT. This sequence encodes CASSEMVQGECFF.

The chain joins TRBV7-6 to TRBJ1-2; TRBD1 matches 7 bases. This CDR3 is built from 17 residues. The trim removed 5 bases at V and 6 bases at J, leaving 18 bases unmatched. CDR1 is SGHVS and CDR2 is FNYEAQ in the germline V gene. Written as DNA, the CDR3 is TGTGCCAGCAGCAAGCCCCCGGGACAGAAAGGTATCCATGGCTACACCTTC. It encodes CASSKPPGQKGIHGYTF.

The chain links TRBV7-9 to TRBJ1-2; D remains ambiguous. CDR1 is SEHNR, CDR2 FQNEAQ, per germline (reference sequence). V lost 5 bases and J 4 bases, leaving 20 bases between the germline ends. CDR3 size: 16 residues. CDR3 loop: CASSPKGGGGLYGYTF. DNA for the CDR3: TGTGCCAGCAGCCCTAAGGGCGGAGGAGGCCTCTATGGCTACACCTTC. Based on the CDR3 plus reference TRBV7-9 and TRBJ1-2, the full variable domain is DTGVSQNPRHKITKRGQNVTFRCDPISEHNRLYWYRQTLGQGPEFLTYFQNEAQLEKSRLLSDRFSAERPKGSFSTLEIQRTEQGDSAMYLCASSPKGGGGLYGYTFGSGTRLTVV.

The chain links TRBV7-2 to TRBJ1-2, with D perhaps TRBD1 (6 bases). The CDR3 is 15 amino acids. The V end lost 4 bases, the J end lost 5 bases, and 17 bases lay between the germline ends. Germline CDR1 SGHTA, CDR2 FQGNSA. The DNA for the CDR3 is TGTGCCAGCAGCTCCCGAGGGGGGAGGGAGTATGGCTACACCTTC. Its translation is CASSSRGGREYGYTF.

This rearrangement joins TRBV6-5 to TRBJ2-2; D is perhaps TRBD1 (5 bases). The CDR3 totals 16 residues. Between the trimmed V and J ends, which lost 4 bases and 4 bases, there was a span of 16 bases. Germline lookup yields CDR1 MNHEY and CDR2 SVGAGI. CDR3 sequence (DNA): TGTGCCAGCAGTTTGGGGCCCCCAGGGCCCACCGGGGAGCTGTTTTTT. It specifies CASSLGPPGPTGELFF.

The chain employs TRBV9 and TRBJ1-2; D not resolved. Germline values: CDR1 SGDLS, CDR2 YYNGEE. The CDR3 spans 15 residues. Trimming stripped 0 bases from V and 3 bases from J, with 12 bases between. DNA of the CDR3: TGTGCCAGCAGCGTAGACGCCCAGCGGGACTATGGCTACACCTTC. Protein: CASSVDAQRDYGYTF.